This TCR beta chain stems from a study of vaccination and CD4 T cells after COVID-19. About the research overall: In the convalescent cohort, there were six males and four females, two of them Hispanic.

This clonotype turned up a few times. Antigen specificity is unknown. Per germline, CDR1 DFQATT and CDR2 SNEGSKA (reference sequence). The CDR3 contains 13 residues. V lost 0 bases, J lost 7 bases, and 10 bases lay in between. Documented treatment: roughly ten-day PBMC culture with coronavirus spike peptide pools or control peptides (ViraFEST assay). The Oncomine TCR Beta short-read assay sequenced DNA from cultured CD4+ T cells. Each CDR3 protein gets one entry after TCRdb re-called the PCR reads with MiXCR. The sample shows about 11,000 distinct CDR3 sequences, 64% of them seen only once. The chain carries TRBV20-1 and TRBJ1-5, with D uncertain. The sequence came from a human donor who had recovered from COVID-19. The sequenced material came from CD4+ T cells from blood, cultured in vitro. The CDR3 loop reads CSARDKLVQPQHF. As DNA, the CDR3 is TGCAGTGCTAGAGATAAGTTGGTGCAGCCCCAGCATTTT.